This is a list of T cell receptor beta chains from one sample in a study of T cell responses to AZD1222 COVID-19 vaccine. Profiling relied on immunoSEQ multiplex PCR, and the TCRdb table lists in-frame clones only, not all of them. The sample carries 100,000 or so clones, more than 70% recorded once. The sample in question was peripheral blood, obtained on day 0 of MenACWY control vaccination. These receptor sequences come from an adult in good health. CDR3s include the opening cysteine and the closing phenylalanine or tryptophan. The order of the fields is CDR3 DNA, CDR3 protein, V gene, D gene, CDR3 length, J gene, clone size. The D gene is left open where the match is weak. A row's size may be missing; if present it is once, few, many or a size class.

CDR3 DNA: TGTGCCAGCGGTGGACAGCTGAACACTGAAGCTTTCTTT
CDR3 protein: CASGGQLNTEAFF
V gene: TRBV2
D gene: .
CDR3 length: 13
J gene: TRBJ1-1
clone size: once

CDR3 DNA: TGTGCCTGGAGCGACAGCCCTAACACTGAAGCTTTCTTT
CDR3 protein: CAWSDSPNTEAFF
V gene: TRBV30
D gene: .
CDR3 length: 13
J gene: TRBJ1-1
clone size: .

CDR3 DNA: TGTGCCAGCAACAGGGGAGGGAACACCGGGGAGCTGTTTTTT
CDR3 protein: CASNRGGNTGELFF
V gene: TRBV28
D gene: .
CDR3 length: 14
J gene: TRBJ2-2
clone size: .

CDR3 DNA: TGTGCCAGCAGCTTATCGGGAGGGCATCGGAATTCACCCCTCCACTTT
CDR3 protein: CASSLSGGHRNSPLHF
V gene: TRBV7-2
D gene: .
CDR3 length: 16
J gene: TRBJ1-6
clone size: .

CDR3 DNA: TGCGCCAGCAGCCCAGGGATCTCTGGAAACACCATATATTTT
CDR3 protein: CASSPGISGNTIYF
V gene: TRBV5-1
D gene: .
CDR3 length: 14
J gene: TRBJ1-3
clone size: .

CDR3 DNA: TGTGCCAGCAGCCAAGTTGGAGAGACCGGGGAGCTGTTTTTT
CDR3 protein: CASSQVGETGELFF
V gene: TRBV14
D gene: .
CDR3 length: 14
J gene: TRBJ2-2
clone size: .

CDR3 DNA: TGCGCCAGCAGCCAAACTGGACAGTGGAACACTGAAGCTTTCTTT
CDR3 protein: CASSQTGQWNTEAFF
V gene: TRBV5-1
D gene: .
CDR3 length: 15
J gene: TRBJ1-1
clone size: .

CDR3 DNA: TGCGCCAGTTGCTTGGGGAGGCGCACAGATACGCAGTATTTT
CDR3 protein: CASCLGRRTDTQYF
V gene: TRBV5-1
D gene: .
CDR3 length: 14
J gene: TRBJ2-3
clone size: .

CDR3 DNA: TGTGCCAGCAGCTTATGGGGACTAGCAGGAGATACGCAGTATTTT
CDR3 protein: CASSLWGLAGDTQYF
V gene: TRBV7-2
D gene: TRBD2
CDR3 length: 15
J gene: TRBJ2-3
clone size: .

CDR3 DNA: TGTGCCAGCAGTTATTCGAGCGGGGCTTCCTACGAGCAGTACTTC
CDR3 protein: CASSYSSGASYEQYF
V gene: TRBV28
D gene: TRBD2
CDR3 length: 15
J gene: TRBJ2-7
clone size: .

CDR3 DNA: TGTGCCAGCAGCTTTAGTGCAGGGGGAGGGACAGATACGCAGTATTTT
CDR3 protein: CASSFSAGGGTDTQYF
V gene: TRBV7-2
D gene: .
CDR3 length: 16
J gene: TRBJ2-3
clone size: .

CDR3 DNA: .
CDR3 protein: CASSLGPADEKLFFF
V gene: TRBV28
D gene: .
CDR3 length: 15
J gene: TRBJ1-4
clone size: .

CDR3 DNA: TGTGCCAGCAGTCCCGGGACCCTTATTGGCTACACCTTC
CDR3 protein: CASSPGTLIGYTF
V gene: TRBV28
D gene: .
CDR3 length: 13
J gene: TRBJ1-2
clone size: .

CDR3 DNA: TGTGCCAGCAGCTTCCAGGCGGGGGCAAGAGAGACCCAGTACTTC
CDR3 protein: CASSFQAGARETQYF
V gene: TRBV7-2
D gene: .
CDR3 length: 15
J gene: TRBJ2-5
clone size: .

CDR3 DNA: TGTGCCAGCAGATCGGGCGGGGGGGCCTGGAATGAGCAGTTCTTC
CDR3 protein: CASRSGGGAWNEQFF
V gene: TRBV5-4
D gene: TRBD2
CDR3 length: 15
J gene: TRBJ2-1
clone size: .

CDR3 DNA: TGTGCCAGCAGCACGTCGGGACAGCCAACTAATGAAAAACTGTTTTTT
CDR3 protein: CASSTSGQPTNEKLFF
V gene: TRBV5-4
D gene: TRBD1
CDR3 length: 16
J gene: TRBJ1-4
clone size: .

CDR3 DNA: TGCGCCAGCAGCCCGTCCCACTCCGGGACACCCAATTCACCCCTCCACTTT
CDR3 protein: CASSPSHSGTPNSPLHF
V gene: TRBV5-1
D gene: .
CDR3 length: 17
J gene: TRBJ1-6
clone size: .

CDR3 DNA: TGTGCCAGCAGCCGGACAGGGAATGAGCAGTTCTTC
CDR3 protein: CASSRTGNEQFF
V gene: TRBV21-1
D gene: .
CDR3 length: 12
J gene: TRBJ2-1
clone size: many

CDR3 DNA: TGTGCCATCAGTGATGCGGGAGGGTCCTACGAGCAGTACTTC
CDR3 protein: CAISDAGGSYEQYF
V gene: TRBV10-3
D gene: TRBD2
CDR3 length: 14
J gene: TRBJ2-7
clone size: .

CDR3 DNA: TGTGCCAGCAGCAAAGAAAGGGAGCGGGGATCTGGTCCCTATTCCTACAATGAGCAGTTCTTC
CDR3 protein: CASSKERERGSGPYSYNEQFF
V gene: TRBV21-1
D gene: .
CDR3 length: 21
J gene: TRBJ2-1
clone size: .

CDR3 DNA: TGTGCCAGCACCTGGGGGGTCCATCAGCCCCAGCATTTT
CDR3 protein: CASTWGVHQPQHF
V gene: TRBV28
D gene: .
CDR3 length: 13
J gene: TRBJ1-5
clone size: .

CDR3 DNA: TGTGCCAGTAGTATCAAGACAGGGATAGGCTACAATGAGCAGTTCTTC
CDR3 protein: CASSIKTGIGYNEQFF
V gene: TRBV19
D gene: TRBD1
CDR3 length: 16
J gene: TRBJ2-1
clone size: .

CDR3 DNA: TGTGCCAGCAGCCCCCTCTACAGGGTTGCTAGAAACACCATATATTTT
CDR3 protein: CASSPLYRVARNTIYF
V gene: TRBV7-2
D gene: .
CDR3 length: 16
J gene: TRBJ1-3
clone size: .

CDR3 DNA: TGTGCCAGCAGTGAAGGAGGAGAGCAGGGCCTCTATGGCTACACCTTC
CDR3 protein: CASSEGGEQGLYGYTF
V gene: TRBV6-1
D gene: .
CDR3 length: 16
J gene: TRBJ1-2
clone size: .

CDR3 DNA: TGTGCCAGCACCCCGGGACCCATCTCTGGGGTCAACGTCCTGACTTTC
CDR3 protein: CASTPGPISGVNVLTF
V gene: TRBV2
D gene: .
CDR3 length: 16
J gene: TRBJ2-6
clone size: .

CDR3 DNA: TGTGCCAGTAGTCCCGGACTAGCGGGAGATACGCAGTATTTT
CDR3 protein: CASSPGLAGDTQYF
V gene: TRBV19
D gene: TRBD2
CDR3 length: 14
J gene: TRBJ2-3
clone size: .

CDR3 DNA: TGTGCCAGCAGCTTAGTTGGGGGCCAAGGCTATGGCTACACCTTC
CDR3 protein: CASSLVGGQGYGYTF
V gene: TRBV5-4
D gene: .
CDR3 length: 15
J gene: TRBJ1-2
clone size: .

CDR3 DNA: TGTGCCAGCTCACCCCGTAACACTCCGGTAGTGGGGAACAATGAGCAGTTCTTC
CDR3 protein: CASSPRNTPVVGNNEQFF
V gene: TRBV18
D gene: .
CDR3 length: 18
J gene: TRBJ2-1
clone size: .

CDR3 DNA: TGTGCCAGCTCATCCGGACTCCCCTCCGGGGAGCTGTTTTTT
CDR3 protein: CASSSGLPSGELFF
V gene: TRBV18
D gene: .
CDR3 length: 14
J gene: TRBJ2-2
clone size: .

CDR3 DNA: TGTGCCAGCAGCACGGACAGGGAAGAGACCCAGTACTTC
CDR3 protein: CASSTDREETQYF
V gene: TRBV7-7
D gene: TRBD1
CDR3 length: 13
J gene: TRBJ2-5
clone size: .

CDR3 DNA: TGTGCCATCACCCAGGGGGGAGAAGCTTTCTTT
CDR3 protein: CAITQGGEAFF
V gene: TRBV10-3
D gene: TRBD1
CDR3 length: 11
J gene: TRBJ1-1
clone size: .

CDR3 DNA: TGTGCCAGCCGGGGGAGGGACTCAACTAATGAAAAACTGTTTTTT
CDR3 protein: CASRGRDSTNEKLFF
V gene: TRBV27
D gene: .
CDR3 length: 15
J gene: TRBJ1-4
clone size: .

CDR3 DNA: TGTGCCAGCAGCCAAGATGGCCCCGGGGGGGAGACCCAGTACTTC
CDR3 protein: CASSQDGPGGETQYF
V gene: TRBV3-1/TRBV3-2
D gene: TRBD2
CDR3 length: 15
J gene: TRBJ2-5
clone size: .

CDR3 DNA: TGTGCCACCCTTAACCGCCAGCGGCGAAGGAAGCAGTTCTTC
CDR3 protein: CATLNRQRRRKQFF
V gene: TRBV24-1
D gene: .
CDR3 length: 14
J gene: TRBJ2-1
clone size: few

CDR3 DNA: TGTGCCAGTGGTGGGCCACAGGGAGTACAATATGGCTACACCTTC
CDR3 protein: CASGGPQGVQYGYTF
V gene: TRBV28
D gene: .
CDR3 length: 15
J gene: TRBJ1-2
clone size: few

CDR3 DNA: TGTGCCATCAGTGCCTCGGGACACGGGAAAGATCAGCCCCAGCATTTT
CDR3 protein: CAISASGHGKDQPQHF
V gene: TRBV10-3
D gene: .
CDR3 length: 16
J gene: TRBJ1-5
clone size: few

CDR3 DNA: TGTGCCAGCAGCTTATCCGGGGGCTATGGCTACACCTTC
CDR3 protein: CASSLSGGYGYTF
V gene: TRBV7-2
D gene: .
CDR3 length: 13
J gene: TRBJ1-2
clone size: .

CDR3 DNA: TGTGCCAGCAGTTATGGGACAGGGAGGTATGGCTACACCTTC
CDR3 protein: CASSYGTGRYGYTF
V gene: TRBV6-5
D gene: TRBD1
CDR3 length: 14
J gene: TRBJ1-2
clone size: .

CDR3 DNA: TGTGCCAGCAGCTCCGGACAGCTTAATTCACCCCTCCACTTT
CDR3 protein: CASSSGQLNSPLHF
V gene: TRBV7-6
D gene: .
CDR3 length: 14
J gene: TRBJ1-6
clone size: .

CDR3 DNA: TGTGCCAGTTGGGACATACCCTCCGTGAGCAATCAGCCCCAGCATTTT
CDR3 protein: CASWDIPSVSNQPQHF
V gene: TRBV19
D gene: .
CDR3 length: 16
J gene: TRBJ1-5
clone size: .

CDR3 DNA: TGTGCCAGCAGTGAGTACAGCAATCAGCCCCAGCATTTT
CDR3 protein: CASSEYSNQPQHF
V gene: TRBV6-1
D gene: .
CDR3 length: 13
J gene: TRBJ1-5
clone size: .

CDR3 DNA: TGTGCCAGCTCACCAGTGGTAGCGGCTAGTGCCGGGGAGCTGTTTTTT
CDR3 protein: CASSPVVAASAGELFF
V gene: TRBV18
D gene: .
CDR3 length: 16
J gene: TRBJ2-2
clone size: .

CDR3 DNA: TGTGCCAGCTCACCACCGGCGGGACAGGGGCGCAATGAGCAGTTCTTC
CDR3 protein: CASSPPAGQGRNEQFF
V gene: TRBV18
D gene: TRBD1
CDR3 length: 16
J gene: TRBJ2-1
clone size: .

CDR3 DNA: TGCGCCAGCAGCCAAGATAGAACCGCAACTAATGAAAAACTGTTTTTT
CDR3 protein: CASSQDRTATNEKLFF
V gene: TRBV4-3
D gene: .
CDR3 length: 16
J gene: TRBJ1-4
clone size: .

CDR3 DNA: TGTGCCAGCAGCTCCGGGGCTAGCGGGGCTCCTGAGCAGTTCTTC
CDR3 protein: CASSSGASGAPEQFF
V gene: TRBV5-4
D gene: TRBD2
CDR3 length: 15
J gene: TRBJ2-1
clone size: .